This T cell receptor (beta chain) was captured in a study of T-cell reconstitution after alpha-beta-depleted transplantation in children. General study results and limits: It was surviving recipient T cells and thymic progenitors that gave some patients high TCRbeta diversity at day 60. Diversity and T-cell counts at one year after transplant derived mostly from new T cells. Approximately two months post-transplant, alpha-beta T cells reportedly originated from several hundred expanded graft clones.

CDR1 and CDR2 (germline): SGHTA, FQGNSA. The CDR3 is 17 residues long. Trimming took 4 bases from V and 0 from J, leaving 19 bases between them. Unique molecular identifiers were built into the TCRbeta library. From the PCR reads, TCRdb called clonotypes with MiXCR, one entry per CDR3 protein. The sample gives around 130,000 distinct CDR3 sequences, roughly 9% of which show up once; 24% is in the top ten. Worth noting for this clonotype: Its specificity is not known.

The sample in question was PBMCs, mostly from graft donor cells, obtained 180 days after TCRalphabeta/CD19-depleted stem cell transplant. The V gene is TRBV7-2, the J gene TRBJ2-7; TRBD1 or TRBD2 may be the D gene (7 bases each). The receptor was isolated from a girl in the first two years of life who had a stem cell transplant for combined immunodeficiency, so the T cells may come from the graft donor. CDR3 protein: CASSYAGGASSSYEQYF. Written as DNA, the CDR3 is TGTGCCAGCAGCTACGCAGGGGGGGCGTCTAGCTCCTACGAGCAGTACTTC.